One and the same sample provided the 13 T cell receptor beta chains below, sequenced in a study of blood T cell repertoires in COVID-19. Clones were sequenced by immunoSEQ multiplex PCR, and TCRdb holds only the in-frame ones, with some missing. The table lists 200,000 to 250,000 clones, about four fifths of them singletons. The sample was peripheral blood. The receptors originated from a woman over 75 with COVID-19, enrolled during active disease.

This clone was recorded only once. V gene TRBV5-5 combines with J gene TRBJ2-2; D unresolved. The CDR3 is 15 residues long. The germline CDR1 and CDR2 sequences are SGHKS and YYEKEE (reference sequence). Trimming left V 0 bases short and J 1 base short, with 7 bases between. CDR3 bases: TGTGCCAGCAGCTTGGGACAAGTGAACACCGGGGAGCTGTTTTTT. It yields the protein CASSLGQVNTGELFF.

The V and J genes are TRBV19 and TRBJ2-3; no clear D gene. This CDR3 has 13 residues. Trimming removed 6 bases at V and 4 bases at J, with 11 bases between. CDR1 and CDR2 from the germline V gene are LNHDA and SQIVND (reference sequence). This chain's CDR3 is CASREHVADTQYF. The CDR3 DNA follows: TGTGCCAGTAGGGAGCATGTGGCAGATACGCAGTATTTT.

This chain links TRBV30 with TRBJ2-7, with D possibly TRBD2 on 6 matching bases. Germline-derived CDR1 and CDR2 are GTSNPN and SVGIG (reference sequence). The V end was cut by 2 bases, the J end by 0 bases, with 14 bases between. This CDR3 is 15 amino acids long. CDR3 DNA: TGTGCCTGGAGTCGACCGGGACTCAGCTCCTACGAGCAGTACTTC. Translating gives CAWSRPGLSSYEQYF.

CDR3 DNA: TGTGCCAGCTCACCAGGGGACAGCCCGTTAGGCTACGAGCAGTACTTC. As protein: CASSPGDSPLGYEQYF. The J gene is TRBJ2-7, the V gene TRBV18, with 7 bases aligning to TRBD1. Germline loops: CDR1 KGHSH, CDR2 LQKENI. Trimming cost V 2 bases and J 3 bases; bases outside gene matches: 10. The CDR3 extends over 16 amino acids.

V is TRBV11-2 and J is TRBJ1-1, with D perhaps TRBD1 (5 bases). The germline gives CDR1 SGHAT, CDR2 FQNNGV. Trimming stripped 2 bases from V and 7 bases from J, with 14 bases between. The CDR3 covers 14 residues. CDR3 DNA: TGTGCCAGCAGCTTAACGAGGGCCGGGGGTGAAGCTTTCTTT. It specifies CASSLTRAGGEAFF.

This clone was found once. The chain recombines TRBV9 with TRBJ1-2, with 11 positions matching TRBD1. Germline V CDR1 and CDR2: SGDLS, YYNGEE. The CDR3 covers 15 residues. V trimming: 3 bases; J trimming: 4 bases; junction bases outside the gene matches: 5. The CDR3 nucleotides read TGTGCCAGCAGCGCGACCGGGACAGGGGGCTATGGCTACACCTTC. Its translation: CASSATGTGGYGYTF.

This chain connects TRBV6-4 to TRBJ1-2, with 7 bases matching TRBD1. Germline lookup yields CDR1 MRHNA and CDR2 SNTAGT. The CDR3 sequence is 22 residues long. The trim removed 0 bases at V and 4 bases at J, leaving 26 bases unmatched. The CDR3 loop reads CASSDSSPRGLRWQGGSYGYTF. In DNA, the CDR3 is TGTGCCAGCAGTGACTCGAGTCCCAGGGGATTACGGTGGCAGGGGGGAAGCTATGGCTACACCTTC.

The genes are TRBV27 and TRBJ2-1, with 12 nucleotides matching TRBD2. The J segment lost 6 bases and the V segment lost 4 bases, leaving 4 bases of the junction unmatched. Germline CDR1 and CDR2: MNHEY and SMNVEV (reference sequence). CDR3 size: 15 residues. The CDR3 protein is CASSSLAGGVNEQFF. The CDR3 coding sequence is TGTGCCAGCAGTTCTCTAGCGGGAGGGGTCAATGAGCAGTTCTTC.

This chain joins TRBV5-4 and TRBJ2-3; 8 nucleotides agree with TRBD1. Germline lookup yields CDR1 SGHNT and CDR2 YYREEE (reference sequence). The CDR3 contains 16 residues. J lost 3 bases, V lost 0 bases, and 6 bases had no gene match. This CDR3 reads CASSLVGQARTDTQYF. The CDR3 DNA reads TGTGCCAGCAGCTTGGTGGGACAGGCAAGGACAGATACGCAGTATTTT.

The chain recombines TRBV7-9 with TRBJ1-2; D is unclear. Germline lookup yields CDR1 SEHNR and CDR2 FQNEAQ (reference sequence). The V end lost 2 bases, the J end lost 6 bases, and 10 bases lay between the germline ends. This CDR3 spans 13 amino acids. This chain's CDR3 is CASSLQNPNGYTF. CDR3 in DNA: TGTGCCAGCAGCTTACAGAACCCAAATGGCTACACCTTC. Combining the CDR3 with reference TRBV7-9 and TRBJ1-2 gives the whole variable domain DTGVSQNPRHKITKRGQNVTFRCDPISEHNRLYWYRQTLGQGPEFLTYFQNEAQLEKSRLLSDRFSAERPKGSFSTLEIQRTEQGDSAMYLCASSLQNPNGYTFGSGTRLTVV.

The J gene is TRBJ1-2, the V gene TRBV6-1, with D maybe TRBD1 (6 bases). V was pared by 1 base and J by 8 bases, with 14 bases between. CDR1 and CDR2 from the germline V gene are MNHNS and SASEGT. The CDR3 totals 14 residues. CDR3 nucleotide sequence: TGTGCCAGCAGTGAAGTAGTGGGGGCAGACGGCTACACCTTC. It yields the protein CASSEVVGADGYTF.

The rearrangement uses TRBV19 and TRBJ2-1; D ambiguous. This CDR3 has 13 residues. Per germline, CDR1 LNHDA and CDR2 SQIVND (reference sequence). The V end lost 1 base, the J end lost 3 bases, and 4 bases lay between the germline ends. CDR3 DNA sequence: TGTGCCAGTAGTATAGGTAACTACAATGAGCAGTTCTTC. Translated, it gives CASSIGNYNEQFF.

V gene TRBV3-1 (or the pseudogene TRBV3-2) combines with J gene TRBJ1-1; D not resolved. The CDR3 consists of 12 residues. Germline lookup yields CDR1 LGHDT and CDR2 YNNKEL (reference sequence). V lost 7 bases, J lost 1 base, and 7 bases lay in between. CDR3 loop: CASTGRNTEAFF. CDR3 nucleotides: TGTGCCAGCACGGGGAGGAACACTGAAGCTTTCTTT.